Shown below are 3 T cell receptor beta chains from a single sample sequenced in a study of OX40 agonist ivuxolimab in advanced cancers. Profiling relied on immunoSEQ multiplex PCR, and the TCRdb table lists in-frame clones only, not all of them. The sample carries about 92,000 clones, more than 85% recorded once. Sequenced here: CD4+ or CD8+ T cells sorted from blood, sampled in a trial of the OX40 agonist ivuxolimab. The receptor set was obtained from an adult with an advanced solid tumor such as melanoma, head and neck, liver or kidney cancer.

The rearrangement uses TRBV7-9 and TRBJ2-1; 7 bases are a match to TRBD2. Germline V CDR1 and CDR2: SEHNR, FQNEAQ (reference sequence). J lost 6 bases, V lost 1 base, and 9 bases had no gene match. This CDR3 has 16 amino acids. CDR3 coding DNA: TGTGCCAGCAGCTTAGTTGGGGGAGGGCCTGGCAATGAGCAGTTCTTC. Its translation is CASSLVGGGPGNEQFF.

The genes are TRBV6-6 and TRBJ2-1; the D is unclear. Germline loops: CDR1 MNHNY, CDR2 SVGAGI (reference sequence). V was trimmed by 3 bases and J by 4 bases, leaving 10 bases between them. The CDR3 is 14 residues long. The CDR3 spells CASSYLAGYNEQFF. In DNA, the CDR3 is TGTGCCAGCAGTTATTTGGCAGGATACAATGAGCAGTTCTTC.

The rearrangement uses TRBV2 and TRBJ2-1; TRBD2 might be the D (6 bases). Trimming left V 10 bases short and J 7 bases short, with 20 bases between. Germline CDR1 is SNHLY and CDR2 is FYNNEI. This CDR3 spans 14 amino acids. In nucleotides, the CDR3 is TGTGCCACCCGAGGGACTTTAACCACTAATGAGCAGTTCTTC. Its translation is CATRGTLTTNEQFF.